This T cell receptor beta chain was identified during a study of blood T cell repertoires in COVID-19. This table comes from immunoSEQ multiplex PCR, and its TCRdb copy is limited to in-frame clones, with some not included. The table shows some 50,000 clones, with more than 60% occurring only once. There are a few counts of this clone. The ends were cut back, 7 bases at V and 0 bases at J, with 9 bases in the middle. Germline values: CDR1 MNHNY, CDR2 SVGAGI (reference sequence). The length of the CDR3 is 13 residues. This receptor was obtained from a human donor in a cohort sampled during active COVID-19. Sequenced: peripheral blood. The rearrangement links TRBV6-6 to TRBJ1-1; unclear D gene. The CDR3 region has the DNA TGTGCCAGCAAGAGCACTTTGAACACTGAAGCTTTCTTT. Translated, it gives CASKSTLNTEAFF.